The 24 T cell receptor beta chains below come from one sample, sequenced in a study of T cells in Graves' hyperthyroidism and ophthalmopathy. Template material for amplifying TCR beta CDR3 regions consisted of RNA transcripts. In the first-round RT-PCR of the TCR CDR3, the HTBI primer set was used. TCRdb fed the multiplex PCR reads into MiXCR, producing one record per CDR3 protein. The table has hundreds of thousands of distinct CDR3 sequences, less than 25% seen once. Source material: blood. These receptors were taken from a young man with Graves' ophthalmopathy.

V and J are TRBV10-3 and TRBJ2-1; D is perhaps TRBD1 (6 bases). Germline V lookup: CDR1 ENHRY, CDR2 SYGVKD. This CDR3 has 14 amino acids. V lost 7 bases to trimming and J lost 1 base, with 11 bases between them. DNA of the CDR3: TGTGCCATCACTCCTGACAGGTCCTACAATGAGCAGTTCTTC. Translation gives CAITPDRSYNEQFF.

V is TRBV6-2 or TRBV6-3 and J is TRBJ2-1; D is possibly TRBD2 (5 bases). The CDR3 loop spans 13 amino acids. Trimming removed 8 bases from V and 8 bases from J, with 16 bases in between. The germline V gene has CDR1 MNHEY and CDR2 SVGEGT. The CDR3 DNA reads TGTGCCAGCCCCGGGGTAAAGGGTGATGAGCAGTTCTTC. This translates into CASPGVKGDEQFF.

The genes are TRBV5-1 and TRBJ2-3; D uncertain. CDR1 is SGHRS and CDR2 is YFSETQ in the germline V gene. This CDR3 is 14 amino acids long. V lost 3 bases and J lost 0, with 8 bases in between. The CDR3 spells CASSSITSTDTQYF. CDR3 bases: TGCGCCAGCAGCTCGATTACGAGCACAGATACGCAGTATTTT.

This chain links TRBV9 with TRBJ2-2, with D unresolved. Germline loops: CDR1 SGDLS, CDR2 YYNGEE. V was cut by 2 bases and J by 3 bases, with 5 bases left in between. The CDR3 length is 13 residues. This CDR3 reads CASSVLYTGELFF. The CDR3, as DNA: TGTGCCAGCAGCGTTCTATACACCGGGGAGCTGTTTTTT.

This clonotype came up many times. The chain couples TRBV3-1 to TRBJ2-7; D is possibly TRBD1 or TRBD2 (5 bases each). The CDR3 runs 16 residues. Looked up from germline, CDR1 is LGHDT and CDR2 is YNNKEL (reference sequence). The ends were cut back, 0 bases at V and 3 bases at J, with 15 bases in the middle. Written as DNA, the CDR3 is TGTGCCAGCAGCCAAGATCACGGGACCAGTGTCTACGAGCAGTACTTC. Translation: CASSQDHGTSVYEQYF.

V gene TRBV20-1 combines with J gene TRBJ2-7; perhaps TRBD2 as D (6 bases). Germline CDR1 reads DFQATT; CDR2 reads SNEGSKA (reference sequence). This CDR3 is built from 16 residues. Trimming left V 7 bases short and J 7 bases short, with 29 bases between. The CDR3 is CSGSPEGAYRLGEQYF. DNA of the CDR3: TGCAGTGGTTCCCCGGAGGGAGCCTACCGCTTAGGGGAGCAGTACTTC.

Of note for this clonotype: At one end, the junction sequence differs from germline, possibly due to a read error. V and J are TRBV29-1 and TRBJ2-2; TRBD2 might be the D (6 bases). This CDR3 has 14 residues. CDR1 SQVTM and CDR2 ANQGSEA come from the germline V gene. In DNA form, the CDR3 reads TGTAGCGTTGTGTCGGGAGACAACACCGGGGAGCTGTTTTTT. Translated, it gives CSVVSGDNTGELFF.

This clonotype was detected only a few times. J is TRBJ1-5 and V is TRBV6-1; 7 bases agree with TRBD1. The CDR3 is 15 amino acids. Germline-derived CDR1 and CDR2 are MNHNS and SASEGT. J lost 2 bases, V lost 4 bases, and 5 bases had no gene match. The CDR3 bases are TGTGCCAGCAGTGGGGAGGGGGCAGGCAATCAGCCCCAGCATTTT. Its protein is CASSGEGAGNQPQHF.

The gene calls are TRBV10-3 and TRBJ1-1; 11 bases match TRBD1. CDR3 length equals 13 residues. V lost 6 bases and J lost 7; bases outside the gene matches: 4. The germline V gene has CDR1 ENHRY and CDR2 SYGVKD. As DNA, the CDR3 is TGTGCCATCAGGGGACAGGGGGAAGGTGAAGCTTTCTTT. Amino acids: CAIRGQGEGEAFF.

This clonotype has only a few counts. The chain recombines TRBV30 with TRBJ2-7; D unresolved. With 4 bases removed from V and 0 bases from J, the gap between germline ends came to 7 bases. Germline V lookup: CDR1 GTSNPN, CDR2 SVGIG (reference sequence). The CDR3 sequence is 12 residues long. CDR3 nucleotide sequence: TGTGCCTGGACAAGTAGCTCCTACGAGCAGTACTTC. It specifies CAWTSSSYEQYF.

This clonotype showed up many times. V usage is TRBV28 and J usage is TRBJ1-1; no reliable D call. CDR1 is MDHEN and CDR2 is SYDVKM in the germline V gene. There are 13 residues in the CDR3. The V and J ends lost 3 bases and 4 bases respectively, with 9 bases between them. The CDR3 region is CASSLRGITEAFF. DNA of the CDR3: TGTGCCAGCAGTTTGCGAGGGATCACTGAAGCTTTCTTT. Together with reference TRBV28 and TRBJ1-1, the CDR3 gives the full variable domain: DVKVTQSSRYLVKRTGEKVFLECVQDMDHENMFWYRQDPGLGLRLIYFSYDVKMKEKGDIPEGYSVSREKKERFSLILESASTNQTSMYLCASSLRGITEAFFGQGTRLTVV.

This clonotype was detected a few times. This rearrangement joins TRBV6-1 to TRBJ2-1; D is uncertain. Germline V gene lookup returns CDR1 MNHNS and CDR2 SASEGT. CDR3 length: 14 residues. V lost 4 bases, J lost 0 bases, and 7 bases lay in between. CDR3 bases: TGTGCCAGCAGTGGACTCAGCTCCTACAATGAGCAGTTCTTC. Its translation is CASSGLSSYNEQFF.

This clonotype was detected many times. The rearrangement uses TRBV30 and TRBJ1-2; TRBD1 agrees at 7 bases. The CDR3 has 13 amino acids. The germline CDR1 and CDR2 sequences are GTSNPN and SVGIG (reference sequence). The trim removed 2 bases at V and 8 bases at J, leaving 8 bases unmatched. CDR3 sequence (DNA): TGTGCCTGGAGTCAGGGGGGCCCCCAGGGCTACACCTTC. Protein sequence: CAWSQGGPQGYTF.

This clonotype was found many times. The chain employs TRBV18 and TRBJ1-4, with 7 bases aligning to TRBD1. CDR3 size: 13 residues. With V trimmed by 3 bases and J by 8 bases, 3 bases remained unmatched. Germline CDR1 and CDR2: KGHSH and LQKENI. Here the CDR3 DNA reads TGTGCCAGCTCACCGGACAGGAAGGAAAAACTGTTTTTT. Translated: CASSPDRKEKLFF. Looking up the rest from reference TRBV18 and TRBJ1-4 gives the full variable domain: NAGVMQNPRHLVRRRGQEARLRCSPMKGHSHVYWYRQLPEEGLKFMVYLQKENIIDESGMPKERFSAEFPKEGPSILRIQQVVRGDSAAYFCASSPDRKEKLFFGSGTQLSVL.

The count of this clonotype is one. The chain combines TRBV20-1 with TRBJ2-7, with 9 bases aligning to TRBD1. Per the germline V gene, CDR1 is DFQATT and CDR2 is SNEGSKA (reference sequence). There are 19 residues in the CDR3. V gave up 0 bases and J gave up 0 bases; unmatched junction bases: 15. DNA of the CDR3: TGCAGTGCTAGAGATCTTGGGACAGGGTGGTCCCACAGCTCCTACGAGCAGTACTTC. Translation gives CSARDLGTGWSHSSYEQYF.

The chain joins TRBV7-9 to TRBJ2-2, with TRBD1 identical over 8 bases. Germline V lookup: CDR1 SEHNR, CDR2 FQNEAQ (reference sequence). The CDR3 consists of 17 residues. V lost 4 bases to trimming and J lost 1 base; unmatched junction nucleotides: 8. The CDR3 bases are TGTGCCAGCAGCTCCACAAGACAGGGGCGGAACACCGGGGAGCTGTTTTTT. Its protein is CASSSTRQGRNTGELFF.

This chain joins TRBV19 and TRBJ2-5; the D is unclear. Trimming cost V 4 bases and J 3 bases, with 15 bases left between them. Germline V gene lookup returns CDR1 LNHDA and CDR2 SQIVND (reference sequence). The CDR3 covers 15 residues. CDR3: CASSTSWVPEETQYF. In nucleotides, the CDR3 is TGTGCCAGTAGTACCAGTTGGGTTCCTGAAGAGACCCAGTACTTC.

This clonotype has just a few counts. The genes are TRBV20-1 and TRBJ2-1; 8 bases are shared with TRBD1. J was trimmed by 4 bases and V by 6 bases; bases with no gene match: 11. This CDR3 contains 15 residues. Per the germline V gene, CDR1 is DFQATT and CDR2 is SNEGSKA (reference sequence). This chain's CDR3 is CSALRETGVYNEQFF. The CDR3 coding sequence is TGCAGTGCCTTACGAGAGACAGGGGTTTACAATGAGCAGTTCTTC.

V and J are TRBV4-1 and TRBJ2-5; 7 bases map to TRBD1. This CDR3 region has 13 residues. Germline V gives CDR1 MGHRA, CDR2 YSYEKL. V gave up 3 bases and J gave up 5 bases; unmatched junction bases: 3. The CDR3 reads CASSQLQGETQYF. The DNA for the CDR3 is TGCGCCAGCAGCCAGTTACAGGGGGAGACCCAGTACTTC.

The genes are TRBV20-1 and TRBJ1-6; no reliable D call. The germline CDR1 and CDR2 sequences are DFQATT and SNEGSKA (reference sequence). The CDR3 covers 15 residues. The germline V and J ends were trimmed by 6 bases and 0 bases, with 12 bases remaining between them. CDR3 bases: TGCAGTGCCTCAGGTTTTAGCTCCTATAATTCACCCCTCCACTTT. Translated: CSASGFSSYNSPLHF.

There are a few counts of this clonotype. The chain joins TRBV28 to TRBJ1-2, with 11 nucleotides matching TRBD1. Losses at the gene ends were 8 bases for V and 4 bases for J; bases not matched to a gene: 9. The germline V gene encodes CDR1 MDHEN and CDR2 SYDVKM. The CDR3 has 15 residues. The CDR3 region is CASRDRGVRRYGYTF. In nucleotides, the CDR3 is TGTGCCAGCCGGGACAGGGGGGTCCGCCGCTATGGCTACACCTTC.

In its sample, this clonotype was seen many times. The genes are TRBV11-2 and TRBJ2-7; no definite D call. Trimming removed 4 bases from V and 6 bases from J, with 10 bases in between. The V gene's germline CDR1 is SGHAT and CDR2 FQNNGV. There are 12 residues in the CDR3. As DNA, the CDR3 is TGTGCCAGCAGCTCACAAGGACGCGAGCAGTACTTC. Translated, it gives CASSSQGREQYF.

Note on this clonotype: Given a much more abundant clone one base away, this may be a read error. As the CDR3 is not closed by the conserved phenylalanine or tryptophan, this likely results from a read error. V and J are TRBV28 and TRBJ1-6, with 9 nucleotides matching TRBD1. Losses at the gene ends were 5 bases for V and 4 bases for J; bases not matched to a gene: 3. Germline-derived CDR1 and CDR2 are MDHEN and SYDVKM. This CDR3 region has 15 residues. In DNA form, the CDR3 reads TGTGCCAGCAGTCCCGGGACAGGGTATAATTCACCCCTCCACCTT. This sequence encodes CASSPGTGYNSPLHL.

This clonotype was seen a handful of times. The chain joins TRBV7-2 to TRBJ1-5, with no clear D. The CDR3 is 12 amino acids. Germline V CDR1 and CDR2: SGHTA, FQGNSA. The V end lost 2 bases, the J end lost 6 bases, and 5 bases lay between the germline ends. CDR3 in amino acids: CASSLNSQPQHF. For the CDR3, the DNA is TGTGCCAGCAGCTTAAATAGTCAGCCCCAGCATTTT.